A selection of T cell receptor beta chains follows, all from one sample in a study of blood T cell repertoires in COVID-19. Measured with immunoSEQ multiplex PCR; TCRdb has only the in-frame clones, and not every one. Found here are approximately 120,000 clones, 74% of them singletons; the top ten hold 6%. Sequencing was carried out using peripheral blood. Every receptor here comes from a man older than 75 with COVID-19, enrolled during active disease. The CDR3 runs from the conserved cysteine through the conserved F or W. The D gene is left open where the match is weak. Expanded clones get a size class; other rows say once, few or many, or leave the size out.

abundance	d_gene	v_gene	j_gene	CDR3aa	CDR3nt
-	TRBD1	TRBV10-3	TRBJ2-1	CATSQGAYNEQFF	TGTGCCACCAGTCAGGGGGCCTACAATGAGCAGTTCTTC
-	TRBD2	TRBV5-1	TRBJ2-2	CASSTRASGTGELFF	TGCGCCAGCAGCACCCGGGCTAGCGGCACCGGGGAGCTGTTTTTT
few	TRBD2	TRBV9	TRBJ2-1	CASSVLAGGYNEQFF	TGTGCCAGCAGCGTACTAGCGGGGGGTTACAATGAGCAGTTCTTC
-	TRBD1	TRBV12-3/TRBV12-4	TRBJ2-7	CASSLAGQGWDF	TGTGCCAGCAGTTTAGCGGGACAGGGATGGGACTTC
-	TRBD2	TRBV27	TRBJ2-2	CASSFGAGLDTGELFF	TGTGCCAGCAGTTTCGGAGCGGGATTGGATACCGGGGAGCTGTTTTTT
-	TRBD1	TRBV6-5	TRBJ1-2	CASKWTGDGYTF	TGTGCCAGCAAATGGACAGGGGATGGCTACACCTTC
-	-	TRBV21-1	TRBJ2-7	CASSKGHGRIGWEEQYF	TGTGCCAGCAGCAAAGGCCACGGACGGATCGGCTGGGAGGAGCAGTACTTC
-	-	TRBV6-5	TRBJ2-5	CASSYWGADQETQYF	TGTGCCAGCAGTTATTGGGGAGCGGACCAAGAGACCCAGTACTTC
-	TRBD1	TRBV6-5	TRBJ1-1	CASSGQGNTEAFF	TGTGCCAGCAGCGGACAGGGAAACACTGAAGCTTTCTTT
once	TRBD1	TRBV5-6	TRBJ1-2	CASSFDRGKGYTF	TGTGCCAGCAGCTTCGACAGGGGAAAGGGCTACACCTTC
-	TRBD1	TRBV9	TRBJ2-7	CASSFGTGGGEQYF	TGTGCCAGCAGCTTCGGGACAGGGGGCGGCGAGCAGTACTTC
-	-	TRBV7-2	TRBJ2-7	CASTPGLASYEQYF	TGTGCCAGCACCCCGGGACTGGCCTCCTACGAGCAGTACTTC
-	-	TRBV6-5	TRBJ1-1	CASSYNRDTTAEAFF	TGTGCCAGCAGTTATAACCGGGACACGACAGCTGAAGCTTTCTTT
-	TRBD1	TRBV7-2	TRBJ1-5	CASSPKTGTQPQHF	TGTGCCAGCAGCCCTAAGACAGGGACCCAGCCCCAGCATTTT
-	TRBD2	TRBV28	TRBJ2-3	CASSVGTSSDTQYF	TGTGCCAGCAGCGTCGGGACTAGCAGCGATACGCAGTATTTT
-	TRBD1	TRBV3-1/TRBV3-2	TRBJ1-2	CASSSQGASGYTF	TGTGCCAGCAGCTCACAGGGGGCTAGTGGCTACACCTTC
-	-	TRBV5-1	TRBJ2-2	CASSLEGAGELFF	TGCGCCAGCAGCTTGGAGGGGGCCGGGGAGCTGTTTTTT
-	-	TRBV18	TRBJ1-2	CASSPAGGENYGYTF	TGTGCCAGCTCACCGGCGGGGGGCGAGAACTATGGCTACACCTTC